The 28 T cell receptor beta chains below were found in one sample sequenced in a study of STAT3 mutations in large granular lymphocyte leukemia. No antigens are known for them. Clones were sequenced by immunoSEQ multiplex PCR, and TCRdb holds only the in-frame ones, with some missing. The table shows more than 10,000 clones, with roughly 80% occurring only once. Notes on the study in general: At least one immunodominant TCR beta clonotype appeared in every T-cell large granular lymphocyte leukemia patient.

The sequenced sample was peripheral blood mononuclear cells. The receptors were gathered from a man between 60 and 75 years old with T-cell large granular lymphocyte leukemia. Some clones in this sample may be carry-over from other donors' samples.

This sequence joins TRBV5-4 and TRBJ2-5; D unclear. The CDR3 consists of 17 residues. Germline V gives CDR1 SGHNT, CDR2 YYREEE (reference sequence). V was shortened by 3 bases and J by 2 bases, with 20 bases between the two germline ends. CDR3 sequence (DNA): TGTGCCAGCAGCTCTTTTGGACGGGCGCAGCTTCAAGAGACCCAGTACTTC. Protein: CASSSFGRAQLQETQYF.

The chain carries TRBV5-5 and TRBJ1-2, with D perhaps TRBD1 (6 bases). The CDR3 extends over 13 amino acids. Germline V gene lookup returns CDR1 SGHKS and CDR2 YYEKEE (reference sequence). V lost 0 bases, J lost 8 bases, and 11 bases lay in between. The CDR3 protein is CASSLARGDGYTF. The CDR3 DNA follows: TGTGCCAGCAGCTTGGCGAGGGGGGACGGCTACACCTTC.

The chain recombines TRBV7-9 with TRBJ1-2, with D tentatively TRBD1 (5 bases). The CDR3 is 15 amino acids. Looked up from germline, CDR1 is SEHNR and CDR2 is FQNEAQ (reference sequence). Deletions cut 2 bases from V and 3 bases from J, with 13 bases between. The CDR3 DNA reads as TGTGCCAGCAGCTTAATCCGGGGCGGTCACTATGGCTACACCTTC. Protein product: CASSLIRGGHYGYTF. Full variable domain (remainder filled in from reference TRBV7-9 and TRBJ1-2): DTGVSQNPRHKITKRGQNVTFRCDPISEHNRLYWYRQTLGQGPEFLTYFQNEAQLEKSRLLSDRFSAERPKGSFSTLEIQRTEQGDSAMYLCASSLIRGGHYGYTFGSGTRLTVV.

The CDR3 nucleotides read TGCGCCAGCAGCTTTCAGGGGAGCACAGATACGCAGTATTTT. Its protein product is CASSFQGSTDTQYF. This rearrangement joins TRBV5-1 to TRBJ2-3, with D possibly matching TRBD1 (6 bases). Germline V gene lookup returns CDR1 SGHRS and CDR2 YFSETQ. CDR3 size: 14 residues. Trimming took off 2 bases at V and 0 bases at J, with 7 bases between the two ends.

This chain links TRBV5-4 with TRBJ2-5; D is unclear. V was clipped by 3 bases and J by 2 bases, with 11 bases between them. This CDR3 contains 14 residues. Germline V gives CDR1 SGHNT, CDR2 YYREEE (reference sequence). The CDR3 region has the DNA TGTGCCAGCAGCTGGTTAGACAATCAAGAGACCCAGTACTTC. Translation gives CASSWLDNQETQYF.

This chain uses TRBV6-5 with TRBJ1-1; D is unclear. Germline CDR1 and CDR2: MNHEY and SVGAGI. V lost 5 bases and J lost 11, with 21 bases in between. The CDR3 covers 14 residues. The CDR3 nucleotides are TGTGCCAGCAGTAGTTACTCTGCCACCACGTTCGCTTTCTTT. Encoded protein: CASSSYSATTFAFF.

A few counts support this clone. The rearrangement links TRBV4-1 to TRBJ2-5; 8 nucleotides line up with TRBD1. Germline CDR1 reads MGHRA; CDR2 reads YSYEKL. Trimming at V came to 1 base and at J to 7 bases, leaving 8 bases not matched to a gene. This CDR3 comprises 15 residues. The CDR3 here is CASSQGPGGGGTQYF. The DNA for the CDR3 is TGCGCCAGCAGCCAAGGGCCAGGGGGCGGAGGGACCCAGTACTTC.

The rearrangement links TRBV6-1 to TRBJ1-5; D unclear. This CDR3 region has 16 residues. The V gene's germline CDR1 is MNHNS and CDR2 SASEGT. Trimming stripped 4 bases from V and 2 bases from J, with 15 bases between. Written as DNA, the CDR3 is TGTGCCAGCAGTGCTGGGTGGGGATTCGGCAATCAGCCCCAGCATTTT. This translates into CASSAGWGFGNQPQHF.

This clone has only one observation. This chain joins TRBV5-4 and TRBJ2-5; TRBD2 is a possible D gene (7 bases). Trimming removed 4 bases at V and 5 bases at J, with 15 bases between. The CDR3 sequence is 14 residues long. Germline CDR1 reads SGHNT; CDR2 reads YYREEE (reference sequence). The DNA for the CDR3 is TGTGCCAGCAGCCTGGTGGGGGGGCGGGAGACCCAGTACTTC. Amino acids: CASSLVGGRETQYF.

This clone came up a few times. J is TRBJ2-3 and V is TRBV4-3; a possible D gene is TRBD2 (6 bases). The CDR3 loop spans 15 amino acids. V was pared by 4 bases and J by 3 bases, with 14 bases between. Germline CDR1 LGHNA, CDR2 YSLEER. For the CDR3, the DNA is TGCGCCAGCAGCCCCACCGGGAGAGGTACAGATACGCAGTATTTT. Its protein product is CASSPTGRGTDTQYF.

V and J are TRBV29-1 and TRBJ1-2; D unresolved. V dropped 3 bases and J dropped 8 bases, with 22 bases sitting between them. The CDR3 totals 15 residues. CDR1 is SQVTM, CDR2 ANQGSEA, per germline. The CDR3 loop is CSVDRRRGEAGGYTF. For the CDR3, the DNA is TGCAGCGTTGACCGGCGGCGTGGAGAAGCCGGGGGCTACACCTTC.

J is TRBJ2-3 and V is TRBV5-4; 7 bases match TRBD1. Losses at the gene ends were 4 bases for V and 4 bases for J; bases not matched to a gene: 6. The germline V gene encodes CDR1 SGHNT and CDR2 YYREEE (reference sequence). CDR3 length: 14 amino acids. The CDR3 DNA sequence: TGTGCCAGCAGCCAAATACAGGGGTCAGATACGCAGTATTTT. This sequence encodes CASSQIQGSDTQYF.

This rearrangement joins TRBV6-5 to TRBJ2-7; D call uncertain. The CDR3 has 13 residues. Germline CDR1 and CDR2: MNHEY and SVGAGI. V was cut by 6 bases and J by 5 bases, with 14 bases left in between. The CDR3 DNA follows: TGTGCCAGCAGCCCAAGAGGACGAGACGAGCAGTACTTC. It is translated as CASSPRGRDEQYF.

This clone was seen just once. J is TRBJ1-5 and V is TRBV7-3; possible D gene TRBD1, 5 bases. Germline loops: CDR1 SGHTA, CDR2 FQGTGA. V gave up 5 bases and J gave up 7 bases, with 12 bases separating them. This CDR3 spans 13 amino acids. CDR3 sequence reads: CASSAGLNQPQHF. CDR3 coding DNA: TGTGCCAGCAGCGCGGGACTCAACCAGCCCCAGCATTTT.

This clone was counted a single time. The chain employs TRBV5-5 and TRBJ2-7, with 9 bases lining up with TRBD2. V lost 5 bases and J lost 3; bases outside the gene matches: 9. The CDR3 is 15 residues long. Germline V CDR1 and CDR2: SGHKS, YYEKEE (reference sequence). CDR3 residues: CASRGVASGNYEQYF. The DNA for the CDR3 is TGTGCCAGCAGGGGTGTTGCTAGCGGGAACTACGAGCAGTACTTC.

The chain links TRBV7-9 to TRBJ1-2; 7 bases align to TRBD1. Trimming took 1 base from V and 4 from J; bases not matched to a gene: 6. Per the germline V gene, CDR1 is SEHNR and CDR2 is FQNEAQ (reference sequence). The CDR3 is 15 amino acids. CDR3: CASSLGGGQTYGYTF. CDR3 DNA sequence: TGTGCCAGCAGCTTAGGGGGGGGACAGACCTATGGCTACACCTTC. Using reference TRBV7-9 and TRBJ1-2 for the parts outside the CDR3, the full variable domain is DTGVSQNPRHKITKRGQNVTFRCDPISEHNRLYWYRQTLGQGPEFLTYFQNEAQLEKSRLLSDRFSAERPKGSFSTLEIQRTEQGDSAMYLCASSLGGGQTYGYTFGSGTRLTVV.

The chain employs TRBV19 and TRBJ1-2, with D tentatively TRBD1 (5 bases). CDR3 size: 13 residues. Between the trimmed V and J ends, which lost 7 bases and 5 bases, there was a span of 14 bases. Germline CDR1 reads LNHDA; CDR2 reads SQIVND (reference sequence). CDR3: CASTPGAEYGYTF. The CDR3 DNA reads as TGTGCCAGTACCCCCGGGGCGGAGTATGGCTACACCTTC.

This clone has a single count. This chain links TRBV20-1 with TRBJ1-2, with D maybe TRBD1 (5 bases). V shed 6 bases and J shed 7 bases, with 12 bases lying between them. Germline loops: CDR1 DFQATT, CDR2 SNEGSKA (reference sequence). This CDR3 is built from 11 residues. The CDR3 DNA reads as TGCAGTGCGCCACAGGCTTTTGGCTACACCTTC. Its translation: CSAPQAFGYTF.

This clone has more than one count but fewer than ten. The CDR3: CASSKGDGANYGYTF. The DNA for the CDR3 is TGTGCCAGCAGCAAGGGGGACGGAGCTAACTATGGCTACACCTTC. The chain combines TRBV5-4 with TRBJ1-2; tentative D call: TRBD1 (6 bases). The CDR3 has 15 residues. Trimming stripped 4 bases from V and 0 bases from J, with 13 bases between. Germline CDR1 and CDR2: SGHNT and YYREEE (reference sequence).

The chain joins TRBV28 to TRBJ1-5; perhaps TRBD1 as D (6 bases). There are 12 residues in the CDR3. Trimming pared 8 bases from V and 6 bases from J, leaving 11 bases between. The germline CDR1 and CDR2 sequences are MDHEN and SYDVKM. This CDR3 reads CASEQGPQPQHF. In DNA form, the CDR3 reads TGTGCCAGCGAACAGGGTCCTCAGCCCCAGCATTTT. The full variable domain, rest sourced from reference TRBV28 and TRBJ1-5, is DVKVTQSSRYLVKRTGEKVFLECVQDMDHENMFWYRQDPGLGLRLIYFSYDVKMKEKGDIPEGYSVSREKKERFSLILESASTNQTSMYLCASEQGPQPQHFGDGTRLSIL.

The chain joins TRBV5-4 to TRBJ2-1; 7 nucleotides agree with TRBD2. Germline V CDR1 and CDR2: SGHNT, YYREEE (reference sequence). This CDR3 is built from 17 residues. Trimming at V came to 0 bases and at J to 8 bases, leaving 14 bases not matched to a gene. The CDR3 spells CASSLVGKAGRSDEQFF. Here the CDR3 DNA reads TGTGCCAGCAGCTTGGTGGGGAAAGCGGGACGGAGCGATGAGCAGTTCTTC.

This clone has just a few counts. Other DNA sequences in the sample encode the same CDR3. The genes are TRBV18 and TRBJ2-7; 9 bases are a match to TRBD1. The CDR3 contains 14 residues. The germline gives CDR1 KGHSH, CDR2 LQKENI. V lost 3 bases and J lost 3; bases outside the gene matches: 3. The CDR3 protein is CASSPPGQGYEQYF. CDR3 sequence (DNA): TGTGCCAGCTCACCGCCGGGACAGGGCTACGAGCAGTACTTC.

The CDR3 reads CASSQGGRSTGELFF. The DNA of the CDR3 is TGTGCCAGCAGCCAAGGGGGCCGGAGCACCGGGGAGCTGTTTTTT. The chain couples TRBV5-6 to TRBJ2-2; TRBD1 agrees at 7 bases. CDR1 and CDR2 from the germline V gene are SGHDT and YYEEEE. The CDR3 runs to 15 residues. The V and J ends lost 4 bases and 4 bases, in that order; junction bases with no gene match: 7.

The V call is TRBV18, the J call TRBJ2-7; 9 bases match TRBD2. The CDR3 runs to 15 residues. V gave up 2 bases and J gave up 0 bases; unmatched junction bases: 2. In germline, CDR1 is KGHSH, CDR2 LQKENI. The CDR3 DNA is TGTGCCAGCTCACCATATAGCGGGGGCTCCTACGAGCAGTACTTC. Translation gives CASSPYSGGSYEQYF.

CDR3 bases: TGTGCCAGCAGCCCAAGGTGGGGTTGCAATCAGCCCCAGCATTTT. Encoded protein: CASSPRWGCNQPQHF. The rearrangement links TRBV7-4 to TRBJ1-5, with no clear D. Trimming stripped 5 bases from V and 2 bases from J, with 13 bases between. Germline V CDR1 and CDR2: SGHVT, SQSDAQ. CDR3 length: 15 residues.

This clone was found a few times. J is TRBJ1-4 and V is TRBV7-6, with 10 bases matching TRBD1. This CDR3 has 16 residues. The V gene end was trimmed by 6 bases and the J gene end by 0 bases; junction bases not matched to a gene: 4. Germline loops: CDR1 SGHVS, CDR2 FNYEAQ. CDR3 protein: CASRAGTGATNEKLFF. The CDR3 nucleotides are TGTGCCAGCAGAGCTGGGACAGGGGCAACTAATGAAAAACTGTTTTTT.

The V call is TRBV4-2, the J call TRBJ2-7; 8 positions agree with TRBD2. Trimming at V came to 0 bases and at J to 7 bases, leaving 8 bases not matched to a gene. The CDR3 sequence is 15 residues long. The V gene's germline CDR1 is LGHNA and CDR2 YNFKEQ. The CDR3 loop is CASSQELREGREQYF. CDR3 in DNA: TGTGCCAGCAGCCAAGAGCTACGGGAGGGCCGTGAGCAGTACTTC.

The V gene is TRBV2, the J gene TRBJ2-7; D is possibly TRBD2 (7 bases). Germline-derived CDR1 and CDR2 are SNHLY and FYNNEI. The CDR3 totals 16 residues. V lost 3 bases and J 3 bases, leaving 18 bases between the germline ends. CDR3 sequence: CASSEGAAGAGYEQYF. CDR3 bases: TGTGCCAGCAGTGAGGGGGCGGCGGGAGCGGGCTACGAGCAGTACTTC. Complete variable domain (other parts from reference TRBV2 and TRBJ2-7): EPEVTQTPSHQVTQMGQEVILRCVPISNHLYFYWYRQILGQKVEFLVSFYNNEISEKSEIFDDQFSVERPDGSNFTLKIRSTKLEDSAMYFCASSEGAAGAGYEQYFGPGTRLTVT.